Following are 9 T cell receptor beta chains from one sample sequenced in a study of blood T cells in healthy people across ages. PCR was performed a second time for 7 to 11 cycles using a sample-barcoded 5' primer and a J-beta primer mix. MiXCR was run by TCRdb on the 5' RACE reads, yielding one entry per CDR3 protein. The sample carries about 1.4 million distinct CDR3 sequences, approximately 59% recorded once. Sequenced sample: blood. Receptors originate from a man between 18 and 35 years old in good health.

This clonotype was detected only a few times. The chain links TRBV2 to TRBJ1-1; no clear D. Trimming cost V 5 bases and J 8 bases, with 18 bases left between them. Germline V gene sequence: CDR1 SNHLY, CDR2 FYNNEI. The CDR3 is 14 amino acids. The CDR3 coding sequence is TGTGCCAGCAGTCCCGGACGGCCGAACGGGGAAGCTTTCTTT. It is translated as CASSPGRPNGEAFF.

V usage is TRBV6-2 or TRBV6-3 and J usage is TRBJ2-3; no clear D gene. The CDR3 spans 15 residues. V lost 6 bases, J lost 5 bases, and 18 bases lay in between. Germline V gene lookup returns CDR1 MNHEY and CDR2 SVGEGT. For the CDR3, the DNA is TGTGCCAGCAGAGCCGGGCCCCAGATCGGAGATACGCAGTATTTT. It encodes CASRAGPQIGDTQYF.

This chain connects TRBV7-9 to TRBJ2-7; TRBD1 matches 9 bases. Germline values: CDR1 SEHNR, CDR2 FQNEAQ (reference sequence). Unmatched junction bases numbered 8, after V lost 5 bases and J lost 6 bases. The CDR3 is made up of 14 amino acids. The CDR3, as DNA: TGTGCCAGCAGCCTGGACAGGGGATTCTCCGAGCAGTACTTC. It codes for CASSLDRGFSEQYF.

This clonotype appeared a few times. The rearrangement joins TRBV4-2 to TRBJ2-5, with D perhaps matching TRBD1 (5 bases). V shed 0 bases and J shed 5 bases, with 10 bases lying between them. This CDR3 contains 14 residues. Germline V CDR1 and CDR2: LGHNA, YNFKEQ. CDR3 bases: TGTGCCAGCAGCCAAGAGGACACACAGGAGACCCAGTACTTC. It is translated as CASSQEDTQETQYF.

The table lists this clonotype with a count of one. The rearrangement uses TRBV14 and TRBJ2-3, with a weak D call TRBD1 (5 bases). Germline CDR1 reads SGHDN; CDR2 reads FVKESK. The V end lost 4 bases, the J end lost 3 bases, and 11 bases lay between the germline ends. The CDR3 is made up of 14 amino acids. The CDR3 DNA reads TGTGCCAGCAGCCCCAGGGATGTTACAGATACGCAGTATTTT. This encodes CASSPRDVTDTQYF.

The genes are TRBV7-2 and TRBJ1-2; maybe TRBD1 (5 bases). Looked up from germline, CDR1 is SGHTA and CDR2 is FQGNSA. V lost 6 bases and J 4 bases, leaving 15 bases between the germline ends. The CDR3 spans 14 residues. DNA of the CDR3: TGTGCCAGCAGTTACAGGATATCGACCTATGGCTACACCTTC. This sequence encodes CASSYRISTYGYTF.

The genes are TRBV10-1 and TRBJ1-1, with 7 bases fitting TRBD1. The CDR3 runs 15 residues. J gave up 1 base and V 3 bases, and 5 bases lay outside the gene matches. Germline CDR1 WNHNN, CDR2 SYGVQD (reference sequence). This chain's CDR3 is CASSDEGQKNTEAFF. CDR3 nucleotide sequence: TGCGCCAGCAGTGATGAGGGACAGAAGAACACTGAAGCTTTCTTT.

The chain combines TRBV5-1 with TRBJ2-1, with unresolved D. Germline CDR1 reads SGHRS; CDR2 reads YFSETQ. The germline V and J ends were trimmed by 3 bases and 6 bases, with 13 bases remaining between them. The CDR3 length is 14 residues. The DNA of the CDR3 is TGCGCCAGCAGCTCAGGCCAGAGCCGCAATGAGCAGTTCTTC. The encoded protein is CASSSGQSRNEQFF.

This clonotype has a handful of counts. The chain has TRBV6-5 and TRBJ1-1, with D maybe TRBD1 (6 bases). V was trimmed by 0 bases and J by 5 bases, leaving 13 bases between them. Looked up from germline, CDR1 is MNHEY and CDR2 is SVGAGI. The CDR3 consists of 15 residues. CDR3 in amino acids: CASSYSGGLGTEAFF. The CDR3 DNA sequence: TGTGCCAGCAGTTACTCAGGGGGTCTTGGGACTGAAGCTTTCTTT.